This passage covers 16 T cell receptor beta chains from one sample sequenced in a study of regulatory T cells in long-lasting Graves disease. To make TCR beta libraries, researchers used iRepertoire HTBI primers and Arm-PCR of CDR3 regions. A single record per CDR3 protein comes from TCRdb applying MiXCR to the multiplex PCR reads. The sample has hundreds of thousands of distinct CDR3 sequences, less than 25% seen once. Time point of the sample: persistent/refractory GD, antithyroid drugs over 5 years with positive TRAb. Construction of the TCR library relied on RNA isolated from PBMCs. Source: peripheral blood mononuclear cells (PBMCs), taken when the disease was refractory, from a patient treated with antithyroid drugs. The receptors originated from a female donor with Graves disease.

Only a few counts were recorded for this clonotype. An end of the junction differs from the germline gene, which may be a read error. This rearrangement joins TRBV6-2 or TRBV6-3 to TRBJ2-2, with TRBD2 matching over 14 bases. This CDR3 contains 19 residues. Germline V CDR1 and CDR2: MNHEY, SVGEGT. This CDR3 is CASSSPGLAGEANAGELFF. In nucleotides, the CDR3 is TGTGCCAGCAGTTCTCCGGGACTAGCGGGAGAAGCGAACGCCGGGGAGCTGTTTTTT.

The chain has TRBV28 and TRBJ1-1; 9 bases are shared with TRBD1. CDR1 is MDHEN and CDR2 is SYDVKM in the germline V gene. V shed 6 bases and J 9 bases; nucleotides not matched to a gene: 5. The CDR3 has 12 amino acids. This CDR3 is CASRPGQGKAFF. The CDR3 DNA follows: TGTGCCAGCAGACCCGGACAGGGGAAAGCTTTCTTT.

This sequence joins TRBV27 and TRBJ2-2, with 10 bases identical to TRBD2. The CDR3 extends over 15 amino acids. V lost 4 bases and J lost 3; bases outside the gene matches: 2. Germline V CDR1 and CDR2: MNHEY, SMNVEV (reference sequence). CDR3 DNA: TGTGCCAGCAGTTACGGGACTAGCGACACCGGGGAGCTGTTTTTT. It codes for CASSYGTSDTGELFF.

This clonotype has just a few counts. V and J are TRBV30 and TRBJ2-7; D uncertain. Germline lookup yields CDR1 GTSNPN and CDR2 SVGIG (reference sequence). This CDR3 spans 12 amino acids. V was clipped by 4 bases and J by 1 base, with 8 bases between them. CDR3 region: CAWNGGSYEQYF. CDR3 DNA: TGTGCCTGGAATGGCGGTTCCTACGAGCAGTACTTC.

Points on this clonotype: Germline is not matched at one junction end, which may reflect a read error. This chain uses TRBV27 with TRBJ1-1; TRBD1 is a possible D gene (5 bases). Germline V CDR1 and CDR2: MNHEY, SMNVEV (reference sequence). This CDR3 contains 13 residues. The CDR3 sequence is CASSIDSNTGAFF. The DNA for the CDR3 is TGTGCCAGCAGTATCGACAGTAACACTGGAGCTTTCTTT.

The CDR3 is CATSGTMNTEAFF. The CDR3 DNA sequence: TGTGCCACCTCGGGGACCATGAACACTGAAGCTTTCTTT. This chain joins TRBV10-3 and TRBJ1-1, with D maybe TRBD1 (5 bases). Trimming removed 10 bases at V and 0 bases at J, with 12 bases between. From germline, CDR1 is ENHRY and CDR2 SYGVKD. CDR3 length: 13 amino acids.

The CDR3 here is CASSVHPSGNTIYF. The CDR3 nucleotides are TGTGCCAGCAGCGTCCATCCCTCTGGAAACACCATATATTTT. This chain connects TRBV9 to TRBJ1-3; D not resolved. Germline assignment: CDR1 SGDLS and CDR2 YYNGEE. V lost 2 bases, J lost 0 bases, and 6 bases lay in between. The CDR3 consists of 14 residues.

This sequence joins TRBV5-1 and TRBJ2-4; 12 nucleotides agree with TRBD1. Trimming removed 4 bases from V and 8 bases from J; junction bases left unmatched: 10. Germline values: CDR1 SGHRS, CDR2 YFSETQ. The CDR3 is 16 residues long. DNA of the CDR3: TGCGCCAGCAGCCCGTCGTCGGGACAGGGGGCTCACATTCAGTACTTC. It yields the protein CASSPSSGQGAHIQYF. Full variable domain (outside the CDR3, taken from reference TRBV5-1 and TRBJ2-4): KAGVTQTPRYLIKTRGQQVTLSCSPISGHRSVSWYQQTPGQGLQFLFEYFSETQRNKGNFPGRFSGRQFSNSRSEMNVSTLELGDSALYLCASSPSSGQGAHIQYFGAGTRLSVL.

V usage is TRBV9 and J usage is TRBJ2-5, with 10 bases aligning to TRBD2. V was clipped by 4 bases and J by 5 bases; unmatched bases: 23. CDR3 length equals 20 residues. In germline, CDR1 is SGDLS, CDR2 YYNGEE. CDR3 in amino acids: CASSPRLAGDGPRGVETQYF. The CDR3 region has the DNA TGTGCCAGCAGCCCCCGACTAGCGGGTGACGGTCCGAGAGGTGTCGAGACCCAGTACTTC.

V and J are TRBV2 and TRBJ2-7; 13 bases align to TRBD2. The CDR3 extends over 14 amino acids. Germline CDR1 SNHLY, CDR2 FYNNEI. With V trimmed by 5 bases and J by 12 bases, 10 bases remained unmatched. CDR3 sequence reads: CASSLSGLAGDLYF. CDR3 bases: TGTGCCAGCAGTCTTTCCGGACTAGCGGGAGATCTGTACTTC.

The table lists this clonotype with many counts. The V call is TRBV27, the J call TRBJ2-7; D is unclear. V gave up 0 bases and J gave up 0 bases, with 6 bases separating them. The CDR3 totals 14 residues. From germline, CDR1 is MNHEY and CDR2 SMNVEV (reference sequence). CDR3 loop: CASSLSASSYEQYF. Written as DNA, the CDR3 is TGTGCCAGCAGTTTATCGGCCTCCTCCTACGAGCAGTACTTC.

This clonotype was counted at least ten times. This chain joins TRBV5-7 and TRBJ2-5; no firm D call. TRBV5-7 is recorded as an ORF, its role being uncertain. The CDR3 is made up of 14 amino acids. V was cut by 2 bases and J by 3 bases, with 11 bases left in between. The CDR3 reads CASSFKGLKETQYF. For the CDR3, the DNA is TGTGCCAGCAGCTTTAAGGGCCTAAAAGAGACCCAGTACTTC.

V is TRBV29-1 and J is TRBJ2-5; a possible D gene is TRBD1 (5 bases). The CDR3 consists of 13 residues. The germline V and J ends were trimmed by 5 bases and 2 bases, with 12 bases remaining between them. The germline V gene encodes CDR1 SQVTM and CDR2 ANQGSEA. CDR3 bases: TGCAGCGTTACCAGGGTTATACAAGAGACCCAGTACTTC. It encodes CSVTRVIQETQYF.

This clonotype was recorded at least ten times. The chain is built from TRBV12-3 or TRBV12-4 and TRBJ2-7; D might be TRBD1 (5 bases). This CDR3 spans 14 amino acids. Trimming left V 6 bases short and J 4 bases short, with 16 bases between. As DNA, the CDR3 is TGTGCCAGCAGGGCAGGCAGGGTGAGATACGAGCAGTACTTC. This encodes CASRAGRVRYEQYF.

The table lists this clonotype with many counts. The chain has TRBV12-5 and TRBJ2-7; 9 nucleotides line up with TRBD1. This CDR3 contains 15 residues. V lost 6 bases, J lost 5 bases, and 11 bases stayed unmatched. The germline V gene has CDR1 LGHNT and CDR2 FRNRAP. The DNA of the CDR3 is TGTGCTAGTGGACGTTCCGGGACAGGGCGCAACGAGCAGTACTTC. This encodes CASGRSGTGRNEQYF.

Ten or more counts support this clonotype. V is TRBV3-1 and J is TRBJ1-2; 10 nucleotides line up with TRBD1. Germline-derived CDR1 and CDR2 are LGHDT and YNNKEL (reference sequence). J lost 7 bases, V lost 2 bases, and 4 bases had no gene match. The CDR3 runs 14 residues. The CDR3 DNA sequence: TGTGCCAGCAGCCAACGGGACAGGGGAATTGGCTACACCTTC. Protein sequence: CASSQRDRGIGYTF.